Shown below are 14 T cell receptor beta chains from a single sample sequenced in a study of shared clonotypes between healthy human individuals. Profiling relied on immunoSEQ multiplex PCR, and the TCRdb table lists in-frame clones only, not all of them. The data show about 2 million clones, 85% to 95% seen once. Sequencing was done on a sample of naive CD4+ T cells sorted from blood. Indicated subset: CD45RA+ positively selected. These receptors were obtained from a man aged 18 to 35 in good health.

This chain joins TRBV9 and TRBJ2-7, with D perhaps TRBD2 (6 bases). Between the trimmed V and J ends, which lost 2 bases and 5 bases, there was a span of 14 bases. The CDR3 totals 14 residues. CDR1 is SGDLS, CDR2 YYNGEE, per germline. CDR3 residues: CASSVTGASHEQYF. The CDR3 region has the DNA TGTGCCAGCAGCGTTACGGGAGCGTCCCACGAGCAGTACTTC.

This chain connects TRBV30 to TRBJ2-1; D call uncertain. V lost 0 bases, J lost 2 bases, and 5 bases lay in between. Germline assignment: CDR1 GTSNPN and CDR2 SVGIG (reference sequence). The CDR3 is made up of 13 amino acids. The CDR3 protein is CAWSVSPYNEQFF. The CDR3 coding sequence is TGTGCCTGGAGTGTCTCCCCCTACAATGAGCAGTTCTTC.

J is TRBJ1-4 and V is TRBV4-1; tentatively, D is TRBD1 (5 bases). The CDR3 is 16 amino acids. The germline V gene encodes CDR1 MGHRA and CDR2 YSYEKL. V lost 4 bases, J lost 0 bases, and 12 bases lay in between. The DNA of the CDR3 is TGCGCCAGCAGCCCCCGCGGGGGTTCAACTAATGAAAAACTGTTTTTT. Translating it yields CASSPRGGSTNEKLFF.

The V and J genes are TRBV4-1 and TRBJ2-7, with D perhaps TRBD1 or TRBD2 (5 bases each). The CDR3 runs 15 residues. Germline V gives CDR1 MGHRA, CDR2 YSYEKL. The V end was cut by 1 base, the J end by 5 bases, with 15 bases between. The chain's CDR3 is CASSQAFGTQHEQYF. In DNA, the CDR3 is TGCGCCAGCAGCCAAGCTTTCGGGACGCAACACGAGCAGTACTTC.

The chain employs TRBV5-6 and TRBJ2-7; D may be TRBD1 (6 bases). Germline-derived CDR1 and CDR2 are SGHDT and YYEEEE. V was cut by 4 bases and J by 0 bases, with 14 bases left in between. CDR3 size: 15 residues. This chain's CDR3 is CASSRRTEYSYEQYF. As DNA, the CDR3 is TGTGCCAGCAGCAGGCGGACAGAGTACTCCTACGAGCAGTACTTC.

This rearrangement joins TRBV6-1 to TRBJ2-7, with D possibly TRBD1 on 5 matching bases. Trimming cost V 1 base and J 9 bases, with 10 bases left between them. CDR1 and CDR2 from the germline V gene are MNHNS and SASEGT. The CDR3 sequence is 12 residues long. The CDR3 nucleotides are TGTGCCAGCAGTGAAGGGGGCGCCGGGCAGTACTTC. Translated: CASSEGGAGQYF.

The chain links TRBV18 to TRBJ2-2; 10 nucleotides match TRBD1. Germline values: CDR1 KGHSH, CDR2 LQKENI. Trimming took 4 bases from V and 5 from J; bases not matched to a gene: 13. This CDR3 is 18 amino acids long. The CDR3 protein is CASSLLTGGEGLTGELFF. DNA of the CDR3: TGTGCCAGCTCACTTCTGACAGGGGGCGAAGGATTGACCGGGGAGCTGTTTTTT.

The count of this clone is one. The CDR3 protein is CASSKGQQETQYF. Written as DNA, the CDR3 is TGCGCCAGCAGCAAGGGACAGCAAGAGACCCAGTACTTC. V gene TRBV5-1 combines with J gene TRBJ2-5; 7 bases are a match to TRBD1. The V segment lost 4 bases and the J segment 2 bases; nucleotides outside the gene matches: 2. Germline V lookup: CDR1 SGHRS, CDR2 YFSETQ. The CDR3 contains 13 residues.

The count of this clone is one. The V gene is TRBV6-1, the J gene TRBJ2-5, with a weak D call TRBD1 (5 bases). The CDR3 consists of 12 residues. The V end lost 7 bases, the J end lost 2 bases, and 8 bases lay between the germline ends. Germline CDR1 and CDR2: MNHNS and SASEGT. The CDR3: CASIRDQETQYF. The CDR3 DNA is TGTGCCAGCATCAGGGATCAAGAGACCCAGTACTTC.

The chain recombines TRBV10-2 with TRBJ1-2; D gene unclear. CDR3 length: 13 residues. Germline V gives CDR1 WSHSY, CDR2 SAAADI. V dropped 6 bases and J dropped 1 base, with 9 bases sitting between them. This CDR3 reads CASRDPGNYGYTF. In nucleotides, the CDR3 is TGCGCCAGCAGGGACCCCGGTAACTATGGCTACACCTTC.

The rearrangement uses TRBV7-9 and TRBJ2-1, with D hard to call. Germline CDR1 SEHNR, CDR2 FQNEAQ (reference sequence). The germline V and J ends were trimmed by 4 bases and 7 bases, with 14 bases remaining between them. CDR3 length: 14 amino acids. The CDR3 bases are TGTGCCAGCAGCTCGACCCCCCCCGATAATGAGCAGTTCTTC. It translates to CASSSTPPDNEQFF.

The V call is TRBV28, the J call TRBJ1-5, with 8 bases fitting TRBD1. CDR1 is MDHEN and CDR2 is SYDVKM in the germline V gene. Trimming cost V 4 bases and J 2 bases; bases outside gene matches: 7. The CDR3 loop spans 16 amino acids. The CDR3 nucleotides read TGTGCCAGCAGTTCGCGACAGGGGCTGGGCAATCAGCCCCAGCATTTT. Its translation: CASSSRQGLGNQPQHF.

With regard to this clone: Other DNA sequences from this sample encode an identical CDR3 as well. The V call is TRBV5-1, the J call TRBJ2-5, with D possibly being TRBD2 (5 bases). The CDR3 consists of 14 residues. Germline values: CDR1 SGHRS, CDR2 YFSETQ. V gave up 1 base and J gave up 1 base, with 8 bases separating them. The CDR3 loop is CASSLTGIQETQYF. CDR3 coding DNA: TGCGCCAGCAGCTTGACGGGAATCCAAGAGACCCAGTACTTC.

This chain joins TRBV7-9 and TRBJ1-6, with a possible D match to TRBD1 (5 bases). This CDR3 comprises 17 residues. Germline V CDR1 and CDR2: SEHNR, FQNEAQ (reference sequence). Trimming removed 3 bases from V and 2 bases from J, with 14 bases in between. The CDR3 spells CASSFGGGSPYNSPLHF. The CDR3 DNA follows: TGTGCCAGCAGCTTTGGGGGGGGAAGCCCCTATAATTCACCCCTCCACTTT.